This paragraph covers one TCR beta chain sequence. Antigen unknown. The sample is drawn from a study of cytomegalovirus exposure and HLA in healthy donors. The germline V gene has CDR1 LGHNA and CDR2 YSLEER. This CDR3 contains 16 residues. Study results and limitations: When the data were analyzed later, several of the most significant clusters appeared to be linked to common viral pathogens. Researchers counted about 150 TCR beta chains as cytomegalovirus-associated.

Primers: 60 Vbeta forward and 13 Jbeta reverse. Generated by immunoSEQ multiplex PCR, the TCRdb table keeps only in-frame clones and is missing some. Seen here are around 150,000 clones, 79% observed once, and the top ten hold 3.5%. Sequencing was performed on PBMCs. The chain links TRBV4-3 to TRBJ2-5; the D gene is possibly TRBD1 (6 bases). The J call may be mistaken, given a closer DNA end match to TRBJ2-7. The receptor comes from a human donor in good health. The CDR3 loop reads CASSQDRAGASYEQYF. CDR3 DNA: TGCGCCAGCAGCCAAGATCGGGCAGGGGCTTCCTACGAGCAGTACTTC.